This TCR beta chain was retrieved from a study of T cells in Graves' hyperthyroidism and ophthalmopathy. Looked up from germline, CDR1 is SQVTM and CDR2 is ANQGSEA. This CDR3 has 11 amino acids. Note on this clonotype: Antigen specificity is unknown. One end of the junction is discordant with germline, which a read error may explain.

Study-wide results and limits: Most thyroid clonotypes expanded above 0.001 were also detected in blood.

The diagnostic basis comprised clinical symptoms, serum thyroxine and TRAb, thyroid ultrasound and orbital computed tomography. RNA transcripts gave rise to amplified TCR beta CDR3 regions. TCR CDR3 underwent first-round RT-PCR with the HTBI primer set. TCRdb re-called the multiplex PCR reads through MiXCR, storing one row per CDR3 protein. The sample carries approximately 410,000 distinct CDR3 sequences, roughly 13% recorded once. The sequenced sample was blood. The chain links TRBV29-1 to TRBJ2-7; D unresolved. The source is a young woman with Graves' hyperthyroidism. CDR3 nucleotides: TGCAGCGTTGGGCCGGGCTACAAGCAGTACTTC. Its protein product is CSVGPGYKQYF.